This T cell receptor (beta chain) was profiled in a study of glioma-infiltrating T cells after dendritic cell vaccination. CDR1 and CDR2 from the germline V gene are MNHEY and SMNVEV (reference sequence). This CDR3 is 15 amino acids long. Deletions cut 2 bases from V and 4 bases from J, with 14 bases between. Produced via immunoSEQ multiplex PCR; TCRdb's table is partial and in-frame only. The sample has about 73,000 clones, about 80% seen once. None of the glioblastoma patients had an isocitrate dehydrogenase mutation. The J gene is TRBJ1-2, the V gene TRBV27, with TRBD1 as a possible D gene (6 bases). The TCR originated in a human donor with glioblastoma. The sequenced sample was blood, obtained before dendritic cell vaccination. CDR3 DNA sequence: TGTGCCAGCAGTTTAATCGGGGGGCCGGTCTATGGCTACACCTTC. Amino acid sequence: CASSLIGGPVYGYTF.